These T cell receptor beta chains were read from a single sample in a study of shared clonotypes between healthy human individuals. TCRdb keeps only in-frame clones here, not all; method: immunoSEQ multiplex PCR. The sample comprises approximately 2,300,000 clones, 92% of which are singletons, and more than 0.35% rests with the top ten. The source material was naive CD4+ T cells from PBMCs. The receptors derive from a man between 18 and 35 years old in good health. Some clones in this sample may be carry-over from other donors' samples. Both conserved end residues are part of each CDR3. Fields, in order: CDR3 protein, CDR3 DNA, clone size, V gene, D gene, J gene. A D gene is named only where the DNA matches it firmly. Not all rows give a size; the values are once, few, many and, for expanded clones, a class.

CDR3: CASSVGAPDTEAFF
DNA: TGCGCCAGCAGTGTGGGGGCTCCGGACACTGAAGCTTTCTTT
size: .
V: TRBV5-1
D: .
J: TRBJ1-1

CDR3: CASSYPYGQGDTEAFF
DNA: TGTGCCAGCAGTTACCCCTATGGACAGGGGGACACTGAAGCTTTCTTT
size: .
V: TRBV6-5
D: TRBD1
J: TRBJ1-1

CDR3: CASSPTGSTNEKLFF
DNA: TGCGCCAGCAGCCCAACAGGGTCAACTAATGAAAAACTGTTTTTT
size: .
V: TRBV5-1
D: .
J: TRBJ1-4

CDR3: CASSPDRGVGNEQFF
DNA: TGTGCCAGCAGCCCCGACAGGGGAGTTGGCAATGAGCAGTTCTTC
size: .
V: TRBV6-5
D: TRBD1
J: TRBJ2-1

CDR3: CASSLQGGEKLFF
DNA: TGTGCCAGCAGTCTGCAGGGGGGGGAAAAACTGTTTTTT
size: .
V: TRBV25-1
D: TRBD1
J: TRBJ1-4

CDR3: CASKDQQGRNYEQYF
DNA: TGTGCCAGCAAGGATCAACAGGGGAGGAACTACGAGCAGTACTTC
size: .
V: TRBV6-1
D: .
J: TRBJ2-7

CDR3: CASSEHYEGTDTQYF
DNA: TGTGCCAGCAGTGAACACTACGAAGGCACAGATACGCAGTATTTT
size: .
V: TRBV6-4
D: .
J: TRBJ2-3

CDR3: CASSVFSYEQYF
DNA: TGTGCCAGCAGTGTTTTTAGCTACGAGCAGTACTTC
size: .
V: TRBV2
D: .
J: TRBJ2-7

CDR3: CASSLLGQGVIEQYF
DNA: TGTGCCAGCAGCTTGTTGGGGCAGGGGGTCATCGAGCAGTACTTC
size: .
V: TRBV5-4
D: TRBD1
J: TRBJ2-7

CDR3: CASSGRAGTSDSNTGELFF
DNA: TGTGCCAGCAGTGGGAGGGCGGGAACCTCAGACTCGAACACCGGGGAGCTGTTTTTT
size: .
V: TRBV6-1
D: .
J: TRBJ2-2

CDR3: CASARGFMETQYF
DNA: TGTGCCAGCGCCAGAGGGTTTATGGAGACCCAGTACTTC
size: .
V: TRBV27
D: .
J: TRBJ2-5

CDR3: CASSLSGGTEQFF
DNA: TGTGCCAGCAGTTTATCTGGGGGGACCGAGCAGTTCTTC
size: .
V: TRBV28
D: .
J: TRBJ2-1

CDR3: CASSSPSESGYTF
DNA: TGTGCCAGCAGCTCCCCATCGGAGTCTGGCTACACCTTC
size: .
V: TRBV7-9
D: .
J: TRBJ1-2

CDR3: CASSEGDNNEKLFF
DNA: TGTGCCAGCAGCGAGGGGGATAATAATGAAAAACTGTTTTTT
size: .
V: TRBV27
D: .
J: TRBJ1-4

CDR3: CASSQERTYGYTF
DNA: TGTGCCAGCAGCCAAGAACGGACCTATGGCTACACCTTC
size: .
V: TRBV14
D: .
J: TRBJ1-2

CDR3: CSVVGQGRTYEQYF
DNA: TGCAGCGTTGTAGGACAGGGTAGGACCTACGAGCAGTACTTC
size: .
V: TRBV29-1
D: TRBD1
J: TRBJ2-7

CDR3: CASSPLAGAADTQYF
DNA: TGTGCCAGCAGCCCCTTAGCGGGAGCGGCAGATACGCAGTATTTT
size: once
V: TRBV7-9
D: TRBD2
J: TRBJ2-3

CDR3: CASSILRQSNYGYTF
DNA: TGTGCCAGTAGTATTTTACGACAGTCAAACTATGGCTACACCTTC
size: .
V: TRBV19
D: .
J: TRBJ1-2